These 24 T cell receptor beta chains were all obtained from the same sample, sequenced in a study of Graves' ophthalmopathy and Graves' hyperthyroidism. Scientists amplified the TCR beta CDR3 regions from RNA transcripts. First-round RT-PCR used HTBI primers; second-round multiplex PCR followed. TCRdb redid the calling of the multiplex PCR reads with MiXCR, one entry per CDR3 protein. The data show 40,000 to 45,000 distinct CDR3 sequences, roughly half seen once. Sequencing used peripheral blood. The origin of the receptors is an adult man with Graves' ophthalmopathy.

This clonotype appeared many times. The rearrangement links TRBV20-1 to TRBJ2-3, with 11 bases fitting TRBD2. J was trimmed by 3 bases and V by 6 bases; bases with no gene match: 8. The CDR3 consists of 15 residues. In germline, CDR1 is DFQATT, CDR2 SNEGSKA (reference sequence). CDR3 bases: TGCAGTGCCCACCGGACTAGCGGGCTGACAGATACGCAGTATTTT. This gives the protein CSAHRTSGLTDTQYF.

The V call is TRBV29-1, the J call TRBJ2-5, with 7 bases matching TRBD1. The CDR3 consists of 14 residues. CDR1 is SQVTM, CDR2 ANQGSEA, per germline. V gave up 2 bases and J gave up 5 bases; unmatched junction bases: 8. Here the CDR3 reads CSVEKDRLGETQYF. The CDR3 nucleotides read TGCAGCGTTGAAAAGGACAGGTTAGGGGAGACCCAGTACTTC.

This sequence joins TRBV9 and TRBJ2-5; TRBD1 matches 11 bases. Per the germline V gene, CDR1 is SGDLS and CDR2 is YYNGEE. The CDR3 has 15 amino acids. V lost 3 bases, J lost 1 base, and 2 bases stayed unmatched. CDR3 in DNA: TGTGCCAGCAGCGGGGGGACAGGGGGCCAAGAGACCCAGTACTTC. This sequence encodes CASSGGTGGQETQYF. Based on the CDR3 plus reference TRBV9 and TRBJ2-5, the full variable domain is DSGVTQTPKHLITATGQRVTLRCSPRSGDLSVYWYQQSLDQGLQFLIQYYNGEERAKGNILERFSAQQFPDLHSELNLSSLELGDSALYFCASSGGTGGQETQYFGPGTRLLVL.

There are many counts of this clonotype. The V and J genes are TRBV5-1 and TRBJ2-3; tentatively, D is TRBD2 (5 bases). The germline V gene has CDR1 SGHRS and CDR2 YFSETQ. Trimming left V 4 bases short and J 7 bases short, with 16 bases between. This CDR3 is 14 amino acids long. The CDR3 loop is CASSLTTLGNTQYF. As DNA, the CDR3 is TGCGCCAGCAGCCTCACCACACTAGGAAATACGCAGTATTTT. Full variable domain (rest looked up from reference TRBV5-1 and TRBJ2-3): KAGVTQTPRYLIKTRGQQVTLSCSPISGHRSVSWYQQTPGQGLQFLFEYFSETQRNKGNFPGRFSGRQFSNSRSEMNVSTLELGDSALYLCASSLTTLGNTQYFGPGTRLTVL.

V usage is TRBV18 and J usage is TRBJ2-3; 12 nucleotides match TRBD2. Germline loops: CDR1 KGHSH, CDR2 LQKENI. This CDR3 is built from 17 residues. The ends lost 2 bases at V and 6 bases at J; junction bases unmatched: 9. The CDR3 sequence: CASSPGTSGSLRDTQYF. In DNA, the CDR3 is TGTGCCAGCTCACCAGGGACTAGCGGGTCCCTCCGGGATACGCAGTATTTT.

The V and J genes are TRBV9 and TRBJ1-2, with 10 nucleotides matching TRBD1. Losses at the gene ends were 2 bases for V and 6 bases for J; bases not matched to a gene: 7. The CDR3 extends over 15 amino acids. CDR1 and CDR2 (germline): SGDLS, YYNGEE. The CDR3 is CASSVWGTGAHGYTF. CDR3 DNA: TGTGCCAGCAGCGTTTGGGGGACAGGGGCCCATGGCTACACCTTC.

The table lists this clonotype with many counts. V and J are TRBV19 and TRBJ2-1, with 11 bases matching TRBD1. Germline trimming cut 1 base from V and 7 bases from J; bases unmatched to any gene: 6. The germline V gene encodes CDR1 LNHDA and CDR2 SQIVND (reference sequence). There are 16 residues in the CDR3. The CDR3 spells CASSIGGTGGGNEQFF. The CDR3 nucleotides are TGTGCCAGTAGTATAGGCGGGACAGGGGGGGGTAATGAGCAGTTCTTC.

V and J are TRBV20-1 and TRBJ1-2; D gene unclear. Trimming removed 3 bases from V and 5 bases from J, with 28 bases in between. The CDR3 has 18 amino acids. Germline V gene sequence: CDR1 DFQATT, CDR2 SNEGSKA (reference sequence). The CDR3 spells CSASGLPPKGPRGYGYTF. As DNA, the CDR3 is TGCAGTGCTAGTGGTTTGCCACCAAAAGGGCCCCGTGGATATGGCTACACCTTC.

The sample holds many counts of this clonotype. This rearrangement joins TRBV20-1 to TRBJ2-5; the D gene is possibly TRBD2 (5 bases). The CDR3 is 15 amino acids. Germline V CDR1 and CDR2: DFQATT, SNEGSKA (reference sequence). Trimming removed 3 bases at V and 1 base at J, with 15 bases between. The CDR3 sequence is CSASRGSPIQETQYF. CDR3 coding DNA: TGCAGTGCTAGTAGAGGGTCCCCCATCCAAGAGACCCAGTACTTC.

The chain recombines TRBV11-3 with TRBJ2-2, with D unresolved. Germline V CDR1 and CDR2: SGHNT, YENEEA. Trimming removed 4 bases at V and 4 bases at J, with 16 bases between. CDR3 length equals 16 residues. CDR3 DNA: TGTGCCAGCAGCTCTCGGACCCCCGGACCCACCGGGGAGCTGTTTTTT. It codes for CASSSRTPGPTGELFF.

The gene calls are TRBV20-1 and TRBJ1-5, with a possible D match to TRBD1 (6 bases). CDR3 length equals 16 residues. Trimming shortened V by 5 bases and J by 4 bases, and 21 bases separated the two germline ends. In germline, CDR1 is DFQATT, CDR2 SNEGSKA (reference sequence). The CDR3 spells CSARESAPGENQPQHF. Here the CDR3 DNA reads TGCAGTGCTCGGGAATCGGCGCCAGGGGAGAATCAGCCCCAGCATTTT.

This chain connects TRBV30 to TRBJ2-3, with a tentative D call TRBD2 (6 bases). Germline values: CDR1 GTSNPN, CDR2 SVGIG (reference sequence). This CDR3 comprises 14 residues. The CDR3 nucleotides are TGTGCTAGTACCAAAGGGACTCGCACAGATACGCAGTATTTT. Translated: CASTKGTRTDTQYF.

The chain recombines TRBV5-4 with TRBJ2-1, with 8 bases matching TRBD2. The J segment lost 7 bases and the V segment lost 2 bases, leaving 17 bases of the junction unmatched. This CDR3 has 18 residues. Germline lookup yields CDR1 SGHNT and CDR2 YYREEE (reference sequence). CDR3 nucleotide sequence: TGTGCCAGCAGCTTATCTTCTAGCGGGCGCATAAGGGCGAATGAGCAGTTCTTC. Its protein is CASSLSSSGRIRANEQFF.

This clonotype was detected a few times. The chain joins TRBV28 to TRBJ2-2; 9 bases align to TRBD2. Germline lookup yields CDR1 MDHEN and CDR2 SYDVKM. V trimming: 2 bases; J trimming: 2 bases; junction bases outside the gene matches: 6. CDR3 size: 17 residues. The CDR3 reads CASSLRNLAGNTGELFF. The CDR3 DNA is TGTGCCAGCAGTTTAAGGAATCTAGCGGGAAACACCGGGGAGCTGTTTTTT.

J is TRBJ2-7 and V is TRBV14, with D unclear. Germline CDR1 reads SGHDN; CDR2 reads FVKESK. The CDR3 has 13 amino acids. The V gene lost 5 bases and the J gene lost 2 bases, with 10 bases spanning the gap. In nucleotides, the CDR3 is TGTGCCAGCAGCTCTATGGGGACCTACGAGCAGTACTTC. Its protein product is CASSSMGTYEQYF.

V gene TRBV7-9 combines with J gene TRBJ2-3, with 10 bases matching TRBD2. CDR1 is SEHNR and CDR2 is FQNEAQ in the germline V gene (reference sequence). V lost 5 bases, J lost 6 bases, and 11 bases stayed unmatched. The length of the CDR3 is 16 residues. Here the CDR3 reads CASSPGEAGGPDTQYF. The CDR3 nucleotides read TGTGCCAGCAGCCCCGGGGAAGCGGGGGGGCCGGATACGCAGTATTTT.

Notes on this clonotype: Given the absence of the conserved phenylalanine or tryptophan at the CDR3 end, a read error is likely. The V gene is TRBV24-1, the J gene TRBJ2-7; D gene unclear. Germline V CDR1 and CDR2: KGHDR, SFDVKD. Trimming stripped 5 bases from V and 0 bases from J, with 4 bases between. There are 12 residues in the CDR3. The CDR3 loop reads CATSGGSYEQYT. The CDR3 bases are TGTGCCACCAGTGGGGGCTCCTACGAGCAGTACACA.

The table lists this clonotype with many counts. The rearrangement links TRBV19 to TRBJ2-1; D uncertain. The length of the CDR3 is 14 residues. Trimming took 5 bases from V and 0 from J, leaving 8 bases between them. In germline, CDR1 is LNHDA, CDR2 SQIVND (reference sequence). CDR3 sequence (DNA): TGTGCCAGTAGTGTATACGGCTCCTACAATGAGCAGTTCTTC. Its protein is CASSVYGSYNEQFF.

V and J are TRBV7-8 and TRBJ1-4; 8 bases align to TRBD1. The CDR3 has 13 residues. Looked up from germline, CDR1 is SGHVS and CDR2 is FQNEAQ. V shed 6 bases and J 4 bases; nucleotides not matched to a gene: 1. This chain's CDR3 is CASRDRVNEKLFF. CDR3 sequence (DNA): TGTGCCAGCAGGGACAGGGTTAATGAAAAACTGTTTTTT.

This clonotype was seen at least ten times. This sequence joins TRBV20-1 and TRBJ1-5; TRBD1 aligns across 8 bases. CDR1 DFQATT and CDR2 SNEGSKA come from the germline V gene (reference sequence). The CDR3 has 15 residues. Trimming cost V 5 bases and J 5 bases; bases outside gene matches: 11. The CDR3 here is CSAAIHRGYDQPQHF. The CDR3, as DNA: TGCAGTGCTGCCATCCACAGGGGGTACGATCAGCCCCAGCATTTT.

This clonotype has at least ten counts. V is TRBV18 and J is TRBJ2-5, with 10 bases fitting TRBD1. V was pared by 2 bases and J by 3 bases, with 0 bases of the junction left unmatched. The V gene's germline CDR1 is KGHSH and CDR2 LQKENI. The CDR3 has 14 residues. The CDR3 loop reads CASSPGTGEETQYF. In DNA form, the CDR3 reads TGTGCCAGCTCACCAGGGACAGGGGAAGAGACCCAGTACTTC. Full variable domain (rest looked up from reference TRBV18 and TRBJ2-5): NAGVMQNPRHLVRRRGQEARLRCSPMKGHSHVYWYRQLPEEGLKFMVYLQKENIIDESGMPKERFSAEFPKEGPSILRIQQVVRGDSAAYFCASSPGTGEETQYFGPGTRLLVL.

The chain has TRBV20-1 and TRBJ2-7; 10 nucleotides line up with TRBD1. The CDR3 spans 17 residues. The J segment lost 2 bases and the V segment lost 5 bases, leaving 15 bases of the junction unmatched. CDR1 DFQATT and CDR2 SNEGSKA come from the germline V gene (reference sequence). The CDR3 loop reads CSASGTGAPHGPYEQYV. The CDR3 nucleotides read TGCAGTGCTTCCGGGACAGGGGCTCCCCATGGACCCTACGAGCAGTACGTC.

This clonotype was recorded many times. This chain connects TRBV3-1 to TRBJ1-6; D is undetermined. Per the germline V gene, CDR1 is LGHDT and CDR2 is YNNKEL (reference sequence). V was clipped by 4 bases and J by 2 bases, with 12 bases between them. CDR3 length: 16 residues. The CDR3 spells CASSRNLGAYNSPLHF. For the CDR3, the DNA is TGTGCCAGCAGCCGAAACCTTGGGGCCTATAATTCACCCCTCCACTTT.

The gene calls are TRBV10-2 and TRBJ1-6; D may be TRBD1 (5 bases). Germline CDR1 is WSHSY and CDR2 is SAAADI. There are 15 residues in the CDR3. V was cut by 7 bases and J by 10 bases, with 20 bases left in between. The CDR3 DNA is TGCGCCAGCACAGAGGGCCAGGGTACTGGGTCACCCCTCCACTTT. Amino acid sequence: CASTEGQGTGSPLHF.